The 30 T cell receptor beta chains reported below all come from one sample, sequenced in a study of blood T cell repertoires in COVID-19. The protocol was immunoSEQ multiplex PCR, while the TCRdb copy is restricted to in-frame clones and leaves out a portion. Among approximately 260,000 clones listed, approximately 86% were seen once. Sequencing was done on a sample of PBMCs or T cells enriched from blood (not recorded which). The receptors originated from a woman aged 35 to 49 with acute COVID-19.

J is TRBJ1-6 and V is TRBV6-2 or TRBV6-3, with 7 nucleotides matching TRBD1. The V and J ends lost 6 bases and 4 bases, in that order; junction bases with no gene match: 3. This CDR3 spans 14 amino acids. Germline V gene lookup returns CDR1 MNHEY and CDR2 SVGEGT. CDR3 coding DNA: TGTGCCAGCAGCCGGGGACAGTATAATTCACCCCTCCACTTT. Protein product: CASSRGQYNSPLHF.

The CDR3 is CASSLRDSRADEQFF. As DNA, the CDR3 is TGCGCCAGCAGCCTCCGGGACTCCCGGGCTGATGAGCAGTTCTTC. The chain links TRBV4-1 to TRBJ2-1; TRBD2 might be the D (6 bases). CDR3 size: 15 residues. Germline V CDR1 and CDR2: MGHRA, YSYEKL. V was pared by 4 bases and J by 8 bases, with 18 bases between.

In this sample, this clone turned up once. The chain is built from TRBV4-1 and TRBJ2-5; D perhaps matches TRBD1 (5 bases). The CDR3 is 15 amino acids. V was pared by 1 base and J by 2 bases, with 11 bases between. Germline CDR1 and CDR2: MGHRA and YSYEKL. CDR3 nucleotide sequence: TGCGCCAGCAGCCAAGCAGGGTTAGGTCAAGAGACCCAGTACTTC. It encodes CASSQAGLGQETQYF.

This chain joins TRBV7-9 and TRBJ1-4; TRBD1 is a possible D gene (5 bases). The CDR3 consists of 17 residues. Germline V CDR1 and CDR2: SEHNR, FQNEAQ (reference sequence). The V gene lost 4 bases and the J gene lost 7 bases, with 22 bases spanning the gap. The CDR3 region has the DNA TGTGCCAGCAGCTCCTCGGACGACGGGAGGGGTGGTGAAAAACTGTTTTTT. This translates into CASSSSDDGRGGEKLFF.

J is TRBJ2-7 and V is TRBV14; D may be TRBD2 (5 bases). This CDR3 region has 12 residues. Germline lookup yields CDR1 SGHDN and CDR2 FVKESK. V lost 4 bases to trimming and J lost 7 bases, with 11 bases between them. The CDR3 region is CASSLVGGEQYF. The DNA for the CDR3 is TGTGCCAGCAGCCTCGTTGGAGGAGAGCAGTACTTC.

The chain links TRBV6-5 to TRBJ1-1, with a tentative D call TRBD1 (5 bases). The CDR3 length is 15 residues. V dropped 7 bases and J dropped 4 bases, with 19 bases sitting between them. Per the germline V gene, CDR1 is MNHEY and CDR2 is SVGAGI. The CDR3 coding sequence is TGTGCCAGCAAAGAAGGTCCAGGGCTCGGCACTGAAGCTTTCTTT. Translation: CASKEGPGLGTEAFF.

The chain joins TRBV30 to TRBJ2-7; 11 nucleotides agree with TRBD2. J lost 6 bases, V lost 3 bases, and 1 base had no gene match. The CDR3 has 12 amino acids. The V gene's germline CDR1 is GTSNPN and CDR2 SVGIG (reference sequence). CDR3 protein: CAWRLAGGEQYF. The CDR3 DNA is TGTGCCTGGAGGCTAGCGGGAGGCGAGCAGTACTTC.

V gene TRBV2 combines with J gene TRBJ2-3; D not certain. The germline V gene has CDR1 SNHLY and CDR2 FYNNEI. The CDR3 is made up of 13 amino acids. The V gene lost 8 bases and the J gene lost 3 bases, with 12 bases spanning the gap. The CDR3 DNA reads TGTGCCAGCTCCCGTTTTTTGACAGATACGCAGTATTTT. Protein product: CASSRFLTDTQYF.

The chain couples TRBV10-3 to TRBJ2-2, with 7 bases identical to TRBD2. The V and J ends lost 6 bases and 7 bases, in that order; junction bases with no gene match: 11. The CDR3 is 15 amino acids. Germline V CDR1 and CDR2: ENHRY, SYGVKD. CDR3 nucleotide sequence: TGTGCCATCAGACAACCCGGACTAGAGAGCGGGGAGCTGTTTTTT. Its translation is CAIRQPGLESGELFF.

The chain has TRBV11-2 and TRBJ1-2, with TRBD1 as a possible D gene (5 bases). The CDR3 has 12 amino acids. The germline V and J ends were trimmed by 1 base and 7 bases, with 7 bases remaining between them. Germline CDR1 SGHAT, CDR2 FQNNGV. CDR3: CASSLAGLGYTF. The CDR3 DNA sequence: TGTGCCAGCAGCTTAGCAGGGCTTGGCTACACCTTC.

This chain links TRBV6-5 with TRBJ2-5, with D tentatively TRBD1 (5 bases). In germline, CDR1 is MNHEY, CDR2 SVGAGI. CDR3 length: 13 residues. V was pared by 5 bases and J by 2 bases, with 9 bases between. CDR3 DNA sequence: TGTGCCAGCAGTCGGACACAACAAGAGACCCAGTACTTC. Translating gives CASSRTQQETQYF.

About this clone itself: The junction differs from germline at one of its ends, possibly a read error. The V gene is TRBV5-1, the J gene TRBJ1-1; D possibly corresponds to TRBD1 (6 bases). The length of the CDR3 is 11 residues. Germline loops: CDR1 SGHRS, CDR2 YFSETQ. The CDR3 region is CASSLAGAAVF. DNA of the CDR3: TGCGCCAGCAGCTTGGCAGGGGCCGCCGTTTTT.

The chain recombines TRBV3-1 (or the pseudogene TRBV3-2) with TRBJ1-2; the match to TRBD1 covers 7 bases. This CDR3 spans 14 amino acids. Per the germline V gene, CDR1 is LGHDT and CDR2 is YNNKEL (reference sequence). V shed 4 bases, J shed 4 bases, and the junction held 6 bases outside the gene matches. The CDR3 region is CASSRGTALYGYTF. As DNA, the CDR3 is TGTGCCAGCAGCCGGGGGACAGCCCTCTATGGCTACACCTTC.

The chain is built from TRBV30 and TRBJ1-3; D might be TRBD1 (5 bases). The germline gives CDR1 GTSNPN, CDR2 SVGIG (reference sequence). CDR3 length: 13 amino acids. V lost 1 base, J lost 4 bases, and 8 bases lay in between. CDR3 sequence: CAWSGQGGNTIYF. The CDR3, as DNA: TGTGCCTGGAGTGGCCAGGGAGGAAACACCATATATTTT.

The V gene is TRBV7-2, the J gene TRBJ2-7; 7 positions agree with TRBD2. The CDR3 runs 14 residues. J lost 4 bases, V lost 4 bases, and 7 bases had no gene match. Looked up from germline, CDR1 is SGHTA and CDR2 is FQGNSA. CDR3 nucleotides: TGTGCCAGCAGCTACCAGGTGGGGGGGTACGAGCAGTACTTC. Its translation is CASSYQVGGYEQYF.

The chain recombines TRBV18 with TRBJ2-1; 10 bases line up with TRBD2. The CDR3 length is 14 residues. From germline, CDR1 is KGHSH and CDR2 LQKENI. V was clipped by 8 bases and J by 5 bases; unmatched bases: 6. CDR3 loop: CASHQTSGDNEQFF. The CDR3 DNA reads TGTGCCAGCCATCAAACTAGCGGGGACAATGAGCAGTTCTTC.

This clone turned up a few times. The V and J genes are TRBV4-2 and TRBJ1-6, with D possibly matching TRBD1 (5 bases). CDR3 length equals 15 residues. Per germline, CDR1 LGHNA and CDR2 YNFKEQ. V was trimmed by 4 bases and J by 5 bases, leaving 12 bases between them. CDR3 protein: CASSPWGRDNSPLHF. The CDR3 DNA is TGTGCCAGCAGCCCGTGGGGCAGGGATAATTCACCCCTCCACTTT.

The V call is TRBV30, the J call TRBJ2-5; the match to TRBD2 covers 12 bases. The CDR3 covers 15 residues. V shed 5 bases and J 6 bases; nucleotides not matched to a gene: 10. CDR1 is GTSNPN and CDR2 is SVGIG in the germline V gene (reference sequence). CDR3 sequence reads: CAWGGLAGGPKTQYF. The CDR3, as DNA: TGTGCCTGGGGGGGGCTAGCGGGAGGGCCAAAGACCCAGTACTTC.

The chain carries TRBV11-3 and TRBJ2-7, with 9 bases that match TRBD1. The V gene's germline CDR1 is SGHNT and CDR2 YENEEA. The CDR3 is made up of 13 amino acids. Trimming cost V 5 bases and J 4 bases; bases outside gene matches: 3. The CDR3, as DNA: TGTGCCAGCAGCCGGGACAGGGAATACGAGCAGTACTTC. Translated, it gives CASSRDREYEQYF.

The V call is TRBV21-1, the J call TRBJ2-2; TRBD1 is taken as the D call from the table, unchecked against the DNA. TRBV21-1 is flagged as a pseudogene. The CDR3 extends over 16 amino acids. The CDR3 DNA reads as TGTGCCAGCAGCATCCCCGGGACAGGGAGCACCGGGGAGCTGTTTTTT. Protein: CASSIPGTGSTGELFF.

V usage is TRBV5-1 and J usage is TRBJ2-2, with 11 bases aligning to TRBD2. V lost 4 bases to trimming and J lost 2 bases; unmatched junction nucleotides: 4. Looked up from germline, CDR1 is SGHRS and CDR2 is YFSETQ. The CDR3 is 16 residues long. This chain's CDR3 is CASSKTSGANTGELFF. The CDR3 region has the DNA TGCGCCAGCAGCAAGACTAGCGGGGCCAACACCGGGGAGCTGTTTTTT.

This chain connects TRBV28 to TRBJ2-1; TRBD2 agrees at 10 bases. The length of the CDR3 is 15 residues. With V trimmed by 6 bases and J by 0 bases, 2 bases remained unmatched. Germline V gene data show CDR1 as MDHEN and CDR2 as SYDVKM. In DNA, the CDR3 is TGTGCCAGCAGCCGGACTAGCGGCTCCTACAATGAGCAGTTCTTC. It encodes CASSRTSGSYNEQFF.

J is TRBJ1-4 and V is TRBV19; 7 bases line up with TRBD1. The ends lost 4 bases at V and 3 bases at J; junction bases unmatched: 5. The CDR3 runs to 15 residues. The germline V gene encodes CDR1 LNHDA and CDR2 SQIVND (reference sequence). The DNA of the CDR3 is TGTGCCAGTAGTAGTGGCGGGACAGCTAATGAAAAACTGTTTTTT. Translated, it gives CASSSGGTANEKLFF.

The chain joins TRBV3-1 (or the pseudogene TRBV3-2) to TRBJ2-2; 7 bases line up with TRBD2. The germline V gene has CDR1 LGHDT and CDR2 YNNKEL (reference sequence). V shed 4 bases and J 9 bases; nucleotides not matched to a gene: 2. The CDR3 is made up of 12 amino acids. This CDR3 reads CASSRDYRELFF. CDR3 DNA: TGTGCCAGCAGCCGGGACTATCGGGAGCTGTTTTTT.

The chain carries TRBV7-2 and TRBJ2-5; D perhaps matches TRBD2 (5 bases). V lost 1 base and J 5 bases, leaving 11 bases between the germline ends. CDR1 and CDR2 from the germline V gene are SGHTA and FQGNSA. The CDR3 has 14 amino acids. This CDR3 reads CASSLGTGMETQYF. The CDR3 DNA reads TGTGCCAGCAGCTTAGGTACGGGGATGGAGACCCAGTACTTC.

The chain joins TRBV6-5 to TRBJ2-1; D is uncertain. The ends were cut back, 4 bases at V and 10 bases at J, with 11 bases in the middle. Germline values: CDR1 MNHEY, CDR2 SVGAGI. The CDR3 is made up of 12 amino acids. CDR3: CASSSPQSEQFF. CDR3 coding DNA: TGTGCCAGCAGTTCCCCCCAAAGCGAGCAGTTCTTC.

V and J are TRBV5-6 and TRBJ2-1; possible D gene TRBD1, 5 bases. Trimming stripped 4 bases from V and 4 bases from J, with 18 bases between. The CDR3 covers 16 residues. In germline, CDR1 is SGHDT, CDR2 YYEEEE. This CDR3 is CASSPLQGKLYNEQFF. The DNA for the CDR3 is TGTGCCAGCAGCCCATTGCAGGGCAAGTTATACAATGAGCAGTTCTTC. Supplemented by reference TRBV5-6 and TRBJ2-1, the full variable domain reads DAGVTQSPTHLIKTRGQQVTLRCSPKSGHDTVSWYQQALGQGPQFIFQYYEEEERQRGNFPDRFSGHQFPNYSSELNVNALLLGDSALYLCASSPLQGKLYNEQFFGPGTRLTVL.

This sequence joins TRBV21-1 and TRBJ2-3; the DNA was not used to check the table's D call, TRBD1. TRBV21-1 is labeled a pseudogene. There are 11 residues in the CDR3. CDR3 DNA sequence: TGTGCCAGCAGCAATCCAGGGCTCGAGTATTTT. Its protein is CASSNPGLEYF.

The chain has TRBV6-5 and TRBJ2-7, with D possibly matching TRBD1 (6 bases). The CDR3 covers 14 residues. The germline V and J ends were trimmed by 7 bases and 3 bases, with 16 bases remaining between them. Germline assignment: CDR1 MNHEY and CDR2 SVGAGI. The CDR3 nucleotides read TGTGCCAGCAAGGGAAAGGGACATATCTACGAGCAGTACTTC. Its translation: CASKGKGHIYEQYF.

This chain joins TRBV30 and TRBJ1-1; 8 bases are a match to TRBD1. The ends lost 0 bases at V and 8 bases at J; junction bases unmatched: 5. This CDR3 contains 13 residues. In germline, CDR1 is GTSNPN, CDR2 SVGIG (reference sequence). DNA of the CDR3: TGTGCCTGGAGTGTTAGGACAGGGTTAGAAGCTTTCTTT. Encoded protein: CAWSVRTGLEAFF.